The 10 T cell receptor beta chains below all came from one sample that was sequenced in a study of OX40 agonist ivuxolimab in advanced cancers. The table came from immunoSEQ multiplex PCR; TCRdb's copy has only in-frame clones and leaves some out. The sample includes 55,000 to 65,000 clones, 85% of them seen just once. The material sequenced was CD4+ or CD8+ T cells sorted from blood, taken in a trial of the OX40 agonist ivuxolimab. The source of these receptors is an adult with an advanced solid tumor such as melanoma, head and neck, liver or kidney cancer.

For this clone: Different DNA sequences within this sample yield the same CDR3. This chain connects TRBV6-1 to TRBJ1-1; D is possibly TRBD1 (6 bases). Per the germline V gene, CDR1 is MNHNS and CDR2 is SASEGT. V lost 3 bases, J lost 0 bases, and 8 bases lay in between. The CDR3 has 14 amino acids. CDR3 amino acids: CASSERGVNTEAFF. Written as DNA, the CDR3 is TGTGCCAGCAGTGAGAGGGGGGTGAACACTGAAGCTTTCTTT.

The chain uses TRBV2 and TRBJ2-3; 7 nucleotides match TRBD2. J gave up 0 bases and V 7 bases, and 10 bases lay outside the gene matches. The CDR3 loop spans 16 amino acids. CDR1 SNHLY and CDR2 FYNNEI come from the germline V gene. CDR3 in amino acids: CASKEMGGISTDTQYF. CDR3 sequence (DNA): TGTGCCAGCAAGGAAATGGGGGGGATTAGCACAGATACGCAGTATTTT.

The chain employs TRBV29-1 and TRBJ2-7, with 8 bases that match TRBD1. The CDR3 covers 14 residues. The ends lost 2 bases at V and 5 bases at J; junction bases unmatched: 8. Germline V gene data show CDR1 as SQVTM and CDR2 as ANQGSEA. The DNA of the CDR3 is TGCAGCGTTGAACTAGGCAGGGGGCACAACGAGCAGTACTTC. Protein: CSVELGRGHNEQYF.

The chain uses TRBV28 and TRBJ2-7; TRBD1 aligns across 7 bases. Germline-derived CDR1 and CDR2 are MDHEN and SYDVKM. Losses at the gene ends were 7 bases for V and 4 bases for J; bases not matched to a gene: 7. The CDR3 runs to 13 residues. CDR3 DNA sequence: TGTGCCAGCAATGCGGCAGGGGGATACGAGCAGTACTTC. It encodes CASNAAGGYEQYF.

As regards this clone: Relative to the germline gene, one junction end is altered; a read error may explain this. CDR3 in DNA: TGTGCTAGCAGCTTAGGGTACGAGTGGCAAGAGACCCAGTACTTC. Protein: CASSLGYEWQETQYF. This chain links TRBV7-7 with TRBJ2-5; D remains unclear. The CDR3 has 15 amino acids. Germline V gene data show CDR1 as SSHAT and CDR2 as FNYEAQ (reference sequence).

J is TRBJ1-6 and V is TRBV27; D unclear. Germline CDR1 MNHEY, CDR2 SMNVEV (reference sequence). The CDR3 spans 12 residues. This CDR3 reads CGILVGGSPLHF. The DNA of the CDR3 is TGTGGCATATTAGTTGGCGGTTCACCCCTCCACTTT.

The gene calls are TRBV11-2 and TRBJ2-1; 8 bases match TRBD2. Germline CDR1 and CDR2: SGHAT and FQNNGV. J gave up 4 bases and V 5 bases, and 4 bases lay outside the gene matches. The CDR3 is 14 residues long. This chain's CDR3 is CASSQLADYNEQFF. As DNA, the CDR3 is TGTGCCAGCAGCCAACTAGCGGATTACAATGAGCAGTTCTTC.

DNA for the CDR3: TGTGCCAGCAGTGCCGACATGATGAACACTGAAGCTTTCTTT. This codes for CASSADMMNTEAFF. V is TRBV28 and J is TRBJ1-1; D gene uncertain. V lost 5 bases and J lost 0, with 10 bases in between. Germline CDR1 MDHEN, CDR2 SYDVKM. The CDR3 length is 14 residues. Full variable domain (remainder filled in from reference TRBV28 and TRBJ1-1): DVKVTQSSRYLVKRTGEKVFLECVQDMDHENMFWYRQDPGLGLRLIYFSYDVKMKEKGDIPEGYSVSREKKERFSLILESASTNQTSMYLCASSADMMNTEAFFGQGTRLTVV.

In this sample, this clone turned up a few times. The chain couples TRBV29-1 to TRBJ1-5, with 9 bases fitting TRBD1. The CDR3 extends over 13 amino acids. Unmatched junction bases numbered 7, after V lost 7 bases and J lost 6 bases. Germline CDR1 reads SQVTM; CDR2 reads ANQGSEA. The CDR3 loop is CSARTGESQPQHF. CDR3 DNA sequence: TGCAGCGCCCGGACAGGGGAGAGTCAGCCCCAGCATTTT. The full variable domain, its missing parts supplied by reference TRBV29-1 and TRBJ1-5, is SAVISQKPSRDICQRGTSLTIQCQVDSQVTMMFWYRQQPGQSLTLIATANQGSEATYESGFVIDKFPISRPNLTFSTLTVSNMSPEDSSIYLCSARTGESQPQHFGDGTRLSIL.

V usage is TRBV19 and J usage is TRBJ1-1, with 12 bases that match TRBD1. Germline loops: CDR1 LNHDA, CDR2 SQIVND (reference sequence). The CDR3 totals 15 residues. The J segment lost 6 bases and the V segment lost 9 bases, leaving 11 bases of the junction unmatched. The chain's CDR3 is CASSRGTGGNAEAFF. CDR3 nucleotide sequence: TGTGCCAGCTCCCGGGGGACAGGGGGCAATGCTGAAGCTTTCTTT. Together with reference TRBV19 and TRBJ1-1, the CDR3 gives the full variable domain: DGGITQSPKYLFRKEGQNVTLSCEQNLNHDAMYWYRQDPGQGLRLIYYSQIVNDFQKGDIAEGYSVSREKKESFPLTVTSAQKNPTAFYLCASSRGTGGNAEAFFGQGTRLTVV.